This entry describes one T cell receptor (beta chain). Central memory, naive, regulatory and stem cell-like memory CD4+ cells were sorted by CD45RO/CCR7/CD25/CD127/CD95/CD27. This record comes from a study of beta chain features in type 1 diabetes. Every bit of the isolated RNA underwent reverse transcription, so sequencing read expressed TCRB transcripts. An average roughly 3.6 million reads came from naive, central memory and regulatory T cell samples. Profiling relied on immunoSEQ multiplex PCR, and the TCRdb table lists in-frame clones only, not all of them. This sample has about 290,000 clones, with under 8.5% found just once. Germline values: CDR1 SGHRS, CDR2 YFSETQ. This CDR3 comprises 14 residues. V shed 4 bases and J 4 bases; nucleotides not matched to a gene: 4.

The clonotype comes from a woman aged 18-29 years in good health. The V gene is TRBV5-1, the J gene TRBJ1-3, with 8 positions matching TRBD1. The sequencing sample was made of central memory CD4+ T cells from blood. The CDR3 region is CASSPSGGGNTIYF. CDR3 in DNA: TGCGCCAGCAGCCCCTCAGGGGGCGGAAACACCATATATTTT.